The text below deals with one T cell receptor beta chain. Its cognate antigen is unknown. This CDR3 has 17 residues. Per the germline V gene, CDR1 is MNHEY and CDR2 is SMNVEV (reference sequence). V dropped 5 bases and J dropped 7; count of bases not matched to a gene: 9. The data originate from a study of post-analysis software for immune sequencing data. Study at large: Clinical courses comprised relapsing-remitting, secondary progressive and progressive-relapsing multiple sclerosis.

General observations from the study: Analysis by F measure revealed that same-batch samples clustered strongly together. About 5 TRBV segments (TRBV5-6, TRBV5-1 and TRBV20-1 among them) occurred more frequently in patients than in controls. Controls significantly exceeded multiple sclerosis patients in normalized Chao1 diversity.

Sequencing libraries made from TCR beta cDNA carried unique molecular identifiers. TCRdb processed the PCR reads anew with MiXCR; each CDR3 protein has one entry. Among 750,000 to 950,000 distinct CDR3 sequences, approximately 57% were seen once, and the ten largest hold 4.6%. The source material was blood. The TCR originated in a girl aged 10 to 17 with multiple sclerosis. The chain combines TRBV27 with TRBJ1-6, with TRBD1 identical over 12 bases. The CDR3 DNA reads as TGTGCCAGCAGTCCACCGGGACAGGGGGCGGAAAATTCACCCCTCCACTTT. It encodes CASSPPGQGAENSPLHF.